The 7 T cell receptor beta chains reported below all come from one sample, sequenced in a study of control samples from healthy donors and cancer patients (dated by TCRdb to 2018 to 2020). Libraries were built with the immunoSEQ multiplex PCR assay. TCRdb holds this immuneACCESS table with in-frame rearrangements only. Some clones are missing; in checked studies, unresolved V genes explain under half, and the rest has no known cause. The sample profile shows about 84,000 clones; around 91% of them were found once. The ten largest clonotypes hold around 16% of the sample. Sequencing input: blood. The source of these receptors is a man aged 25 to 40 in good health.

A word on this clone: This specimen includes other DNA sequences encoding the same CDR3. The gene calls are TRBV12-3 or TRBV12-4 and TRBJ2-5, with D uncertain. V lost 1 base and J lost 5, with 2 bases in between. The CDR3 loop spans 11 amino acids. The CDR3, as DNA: TGTGCCAGCAGTTTAGAGGAGACCCAGTACTTC. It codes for CASSLEETQYF.

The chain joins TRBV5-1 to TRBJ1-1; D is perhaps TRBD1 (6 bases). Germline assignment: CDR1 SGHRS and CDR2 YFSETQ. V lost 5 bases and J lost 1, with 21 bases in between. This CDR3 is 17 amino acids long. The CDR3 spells CASRYRTVLGANTEAFF. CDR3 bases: TGCGCCAGCAGGTACAGGACAGTCTTGGGAGCGAACACTGAAGCTTTCTTT.

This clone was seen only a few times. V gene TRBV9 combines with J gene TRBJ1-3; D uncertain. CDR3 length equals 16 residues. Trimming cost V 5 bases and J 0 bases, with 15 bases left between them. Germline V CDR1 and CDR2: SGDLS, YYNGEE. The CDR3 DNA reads TGTGCCAGCAGTATCGGACCGGCGGGCTCTGGAAACACCATATATTTT. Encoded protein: CASSIGPAGSGNTIYF.

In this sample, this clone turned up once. The CDR3 sequence: CSVESSGKLNEQFF. The CDR3 coding sequence is TGCAGCGTTGAGTCCAGCGGGAAACTAAATGAGCAGTTCTTC. The V gene is TRBV29-1, the J gene TRBJ2-1; 7 positions match TRBD2. CDR3 length: 14 amino acids. Per the germline V gene, CDR1 is SQVTM and CDR2 is ANQGSEA. V was clipped by 3 bases and J by 7 bases; unmatched bases: 9.

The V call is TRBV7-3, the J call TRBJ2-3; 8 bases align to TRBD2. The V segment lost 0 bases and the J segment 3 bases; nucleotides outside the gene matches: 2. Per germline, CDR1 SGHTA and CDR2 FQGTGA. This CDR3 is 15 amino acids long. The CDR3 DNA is TGTGCCAGCAGCTTAACTAGCGGGGAAACAGATACGCAGTATTTT. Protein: CASSLTSGETDTQYF.

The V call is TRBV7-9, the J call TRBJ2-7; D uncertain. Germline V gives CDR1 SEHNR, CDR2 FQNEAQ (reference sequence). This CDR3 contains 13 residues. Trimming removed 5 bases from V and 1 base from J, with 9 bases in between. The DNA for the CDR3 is TGTGCCAGCAGCCAAGGACGGTCCTACGAGCAGTACTTC. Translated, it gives CASSQGRSYEQYF.

The CDR3 here is CASSLGEQFF. CDR3 in DNA: TGTGCCAGCAGCTTAGGCGAGCAGTTCTTC. This chain joins TRBV21-1 and TRBJ2-1. TRBV21-1 is described as a pseudogene. There are 10 residues in the CDR3.